What follows are 19 T cell receptor beta chains derived from one specimen sequenced in a study of cytomegalovirus exposure and HLA in healthy donors. The PCR employed 60 Vbeta primers together with 13 Jbeta primers. Sequenced by immunoSEQ multiplex PCR; TCRdb stores in-frame clones only, minus some. Counted here are roughly 240,000 clones, around 83% occurring once; the ten biggest clones make up about 0.22%. Sequencing input: PBMCs. These receptors were taken from a girl aged 2 to 9 in good health and CMV-seronegative.

The rearrangement joins TRBV6-1 to TRBJ1-2; D remains unclear. The CDR3 runs 10 residues. V was clipped by 10 bases and J by 2 bases, with 5 bases between them. CDR1 is MNHNS and CDR2 is SASEGT in the germline V gene. The CDR3 is CAILNYGYTF. CDR3 in DNA: TGTGCCATCCTCAACTATGGCTACACCTTC.

This clone was counted a single time. The V call is TRBV2, the J call TRBJ1-4; D unclear. V was cut by 7 bases and J by 8 bases, with 14 bases left in between. The CDR3 length is 13 residues. CDR1 SNHLY and CDR2 FYNNEI come from the germline V gene. The CDR3 nucleotides read TGTGCCAGCAACCCTAATCACCGGGAAAAACTGTTTTTT. As protein: CASNPNHREKLFF.

The CDR3 DNA sequence: TGTGCCAGCAGTTTGACAGTCTCCTCTGGGGCCAACGTCCTGACTTTC. Amino acids: CASSLTVSSGANVLTF. The V call is TRBV27, the J call TRBJ2-6; D possibly corresponds to TRBD1 (5 bases). Germline assignment: CDR1 MNHEY and CDR2 SMNVEV (reference sequence). This CDR3 comprises 16 residues. V lost 3 bases and J lost 0, with 9 bases in between.

The chain recombines TRBV4-1 with TRBJ2-3, with 7 bases fitting TRBD2. The CDR3 length is 15 residues. After removal of 4 bases from V and 0 bases from J, the junction contained 4 bases not matched to a gene. Germline V gene data show CDR1 as MGHRA and CDR2 as YSYEKL. The CDR3 sequence is CASSRSGLSTDTQYF. The CDR3 coding sequence is TGCGCCAGCAGCCGTAGCGGGCTAAGCACAGATACGCAGTATTTT.

About this clone: The same CDR3 also results from other DNA sequences found in this sample. The chain links TRBV10-3 to TRBJ2-2, with 8 positions matching TRBD1. The CDR3 extends over 15 amino acids. The junction had 3 bases not matched to a gene; V was cut back by 6 bases and J by 0 bases. Germline V gene data show CDR1 as ENHRY and CDR2 as SYGVKD. The CDR3 spells CAIRGTGANTGELFF. The CDR3 DNA reads TGTGCCATCAGGGGGACAGGCGCGAACACCGGGGAGCTGTTTTTT.

The gene calls are TRBV2 and TRBJ1-1; TRBD1 agrees at 9 bases. This CDR3 has 16 amino acids. J was trimmed by 4 bases and V by 6 bases; bases with no gene match: 12. CDR1 SNHLY and CDR2 FYNNEI come from the germline V gene. The CDR3 protein is CASRGPGTGWITEAFF. For the CDR3, the DNA is TGTGCCAGCAGGGGCCCCGGGACAGGGTGGATCACTGAAGCTTTCTTT. Full variable domain (missing parts from reference TRBV2 and TRBJ1-1): EPEVTQTPSHQVTQMGQEVILRCVPISNHLYFYWYRQILGQKVEFLVSFYNNEISEKSEIFDDQFSVERPDGSNFTLKIRSTKLEDSAMYFCASRGPGTGWITEAFFGQGTRLTVV.

In regard to this clone: This sample includes further DNA sequences coding for the same CDR3. The chain has TRBV5-6 and TRBJ1-2; TRBD1 might be the D (5 bases). Per germline, CDR1 SGHDT and CDR2 YYEEEE. V dropped 1 base and J dropped 1 base, with 14 bases sitting between them. The CDR3 has 16 amino acids. CDR3 nucleotides: TGTGCCAGCAGCTTGTATCAAGTGCAGGGTAACTATGGCTACACCTTC. Translation gives CASSLYQVQGNYGYTF.

The chain joins TRBV25-1 to TRBJ1-1; D is ambiguous. Germline values: CDR1 MGHDK, CDR2 SYGVNS. This CDR3 has 16 residues. V was shortened by 4 bases and J by 1 base, with 16 bases between the two germline ends. The CDR3 is CASSAKTGRENTEAFF. CDR3 nucleotide sequence: TGTGCCAGCAGTGCCAAAACCGGACGGGAGAACACTGAAGCTTTCTTT.

The V call is TRBV2, the J call TRBJ1-3, with D possibly being TRBD1 (6 bases). Per germline, CDR1 SNHLY and CDR2 FYNNEI. This CDR3 has 14 residues. V gave up 5 bases and J gave up 2 bases, with 10 bases separating them. CDR3 sequence: CASSLQGTGNTIYF. The DNA for the CDR3 is TGTGCCAGCAGTTTGCAGGGGACTGGAAACACCATATATTTT.

This clone came up a few times. The chain joins TRBV5-6 to TRBJ1-2, with TRBD1 matching 10 bases. Germline V gives CDR1 SGHDT, CDR2 YYEEEE. J was trimmed by 8 bases and V by 3 bases; bases with no gene match: 10. The CDR3 is 15 residues long. The CDR3, as DNA: TGTGCCAGCAGCTACGACAGGGGGCGGATTGACGGCTACACCTTC. This translates into CASSYDRGRIDGYTF.

The rearrangement uses TRBV7-7 and TRBJ2-1; 11 nucleotides match TRBD2. The trim removed 4 bases at V and 2 bases at J, leaving 4 bases unmatched. The CDR3 has 16 amino acids. Germline CDR1 SSHAT, CDR2 FNYEAQ (reference sequence). CDR3 amino acids: CASSYRLAGPYNEQFF. The CDR3 DNA sequence: TGTGCCAGCAGCTACCGACTAGCGGGACCCTACAATGAGCAGTTCTTC.

The rearrangement joins TRBV23-1 to TRBJ1-2; weak D call: TRBD1 (5 bases). TRBV23-1 is classed as an ORF, of uncertain function. The CDR3 loop spans 12 amino acids. V was pared by 5 bases and J by 8 bases, with 12 bases between. The CDR3 DNA is TGCGCCAGCAGTGGGGGGGGAGGAGGCTACACCTTC. This gives the protein CASSGGGGGYTF.

The chain joins TRBV6-5 to TRBJ2-1, with TRBD2 identical over 10 bases. V shed 2 bases, J shed 7 bases, and the junction held 5 bases outside the gene matches. The CDR3 runs 15 residues. Germline V gene lookup returns CDR1 MNHEY and CDR2 SVGAGI. CDR3 protein: CASSYRLAGVNEQFF. The CDR3, as DNA: TGTGCCAGCAGTTACCGGCTAGCGGGAGTGAATGAGCAGTTCTTC.

The chain recombines TRBV18 with TRBJ2-2; TRBD2 is a possible D gene (5 bases). The CDR3 runs 14 residues. CDR1 and CDR2 (germline): KGHSH, LQKENI. The V gene lost 2 bases and the J gene lost 5 bases, with 9 bases spanning the gap. CDR3 in DNA: TGTGCCAGCTCACCAGGAGGCAGGACCGGGGAGCTGTTTTTT. It is translated as CASSPGGRTGELFF. Variable domain in full (rest from reference TRBV18 and TRBJ2-2): NAGVMQNPRHLVRRRGQEARLRCSPMKGHSHVYWYRQLPEEGLKFMVYLQKENIIDESGMPKERFSAEFPKEGPSILRIQQVVRGDSAAYFCASSPGGRTGELFFGEGSRLTVL.

The CDR3 DNA reads TGCGCCAGCAGCCTGGCGACAGGGGGCGGGGAGCAGTACTTC. It yields the protein CASSLATGGGEQYF. The chain couples TRBV5-1 to TRBJ2-5; 10 bases fit TRBD1. J was trimmed by 11 bases and V by 4 bases; bases with no gene match: 11. Per the germline V gene, CDR1 is SGHRS and CDR2 is YFSETQ. This CDR3 is built from 14 residues.

The genes are TRBV5-6 and TRBJ2-3; TRBD2 matches 11 bases. This CDR3 comprises 17 residues. Losses at the gene ends were 3 bases for V and 8 bases for J; bases not matched to a gene: 14. Germline V CDR1 and CDR2: SGHDT, YYEEEE. CDR3 sequence reads: CASSWGRGSGGAGTQYF. CDR3 sequence (DNA): TGTGCCAGCAGCTGGGGTCGAGGTAGCGGGGGGGCCGGTACGCAGTATTTT.

This clone has a handful of counts. This chain uses TRBV6-1 with TRBJ1-5; tentative D call: TRBD1 (6 bases). CDR3 length equals 14 residues. In germline, CDR1 is MNHNS, CDR2 SASEGT. Trimming cost V 3 bases and J 6 bases, with 12 bases left between them. CDR3 in amino acids: CASSDTGRFQPQHF. The CDR3 bases are TGTGCCAGCAGTGACACAGGGAGATTTCAGCCCCAGCATTTT.

This chain uses TRBV5-1 with TRBJ2-1; possible D gene TRBD2, 6 bases. Trimming removed 3 bases at V and 5 bases at J, with 21 bases between. Germline-derived CDR1 and CDR2 are SGHRS and YFSETQ. The CDR3 is made up of 17 amino acids. The CDR3 DNA sequence: TGCGCCAGCAGCTACGTTCCACCCGGGACTCCCCACAATGAGCAGTTCTTC. This sequence encodes CASSYVPPGTPHNEQFF.

The chain employs TRBV19 and TRBJ1-2; D remains ambiguous. The germline gives CDR1 LNHDA, CDR2 SQIVND (reference sequence). V was clipped by 10 bases and J by 2 bases, with 14 bases between them. The CDR3 has 13 residues. The CDR3 DNA is TGTGCCACCTACTTAACAGAAAACTATGGCTACACCTTC. This encodes CATYLTENYGYTF.